This T cell receptor beta chain was recorded in a study of blood T cells in healthy people across ages. Sample-barcoded 5' priming and a J-beta primer mix drove a second PCR of about 6 to 11 cycles. One entry per CDR3 protein, called by TCRdb with MiXCR from the 5' RACE reads. This sample has nearly 1 million distinct CDR3 sequences, with just over 50% found just once. For every donor, a draw yielded 7.5 to 10 milliliters of peripheral blood. The study's findings and limits: Measured against age, TCR beta diversity per million T cells decreased in a roughly linear manner.

Concerning this clonotype: The antigen remains undetermined.

The sequence came from an older woman in good health. Input material: blood.

CDR3: CASRRLSGNTEAFF. The DNA of the CDR3 is TGTGCCAGCAGGCGACTCTCAGGGAACACTGAAGCTTTCTTT. The rearrangement links TRBV12-3 or TRBV12-4 to TRBJ1-1; the D is unclear. The V end was cut by 6 bases, the J end by 1 base, with 12 bases between. CDR3 length: 14 residues.